This T cell receptor (beta chain) was profiled in a study of identifying expanded T cells in peripheral blood. Whole-study results and caveats: Clone count variance between roughly 2-week samples rose with total template count.

About this clone itself: Its antigen is undetermined.

The protocol was immunoSEQ multiplex PCR, while the TCRdb copy is restricted to in-frame clones and leaves out a portion. The sample lists approximately 100,000 clones, around 89% seen once, with around 17% in the top ten. No infections or other immune events were documented during collection. Per germline, CDR1 SNHLY and CDR2 FYNNEI. CDR3 length: 15 residues. V gave up 10 bases and J gave up 6 bases; unmatched junction bases: 16. The chain couples TRBV2 to TRBJ2-7, with 9 bases that match TRBD2. Sequencing was carried out using blood. This clonotype was obtained from a person aged 18-69 years in good health. The CDR3 reads CATIPPGGGEREQYF. Written as DNA, the CDR3 is TGTGCCACCATCCCCCCCGGCGGGGGGGAACGCGAGCAGTACTTC.